The entry below gives a single TCR beta chain sequence along with its context. One entry per CDR3 protein, called by TCRdb with MiXCR from the 5' RACE reads. The data hold about 58,000 distinct CDR3 sequences, with approximately 12% observed a single time. The data were obtained in a study of early T cells in non-severe SARS-CoV-2 infection. Looking at the study overall: From unsorted whole blood, bulk RNA was sequenced, and the chains remained unpaired.

Germline lookup yields CDR1 MGHRA and CDR2 YSYEKL. The CDR3 is 17 residues long. The trim removed 6 bases at V and 2 bases at J, leaving 13 bases unmatched. Sequences were derived from whole blood, sampled at baseline. This clonotype originated in an adult who was a healthcare worker with PCR-confirmed SARS-CoV-2 infection or an uninfected control (not recorded which). The donor label of this sample is uncertain. The J gene is TRBJ2-5, the V gene TRBV4-1; 9 nucleotides agree with TRBD2. This CDR3 is CASRGRWASGNQETQYF. The CDR3 nucleotides read TGCGCCAGCAGGGGTAGGTGGGCTAGCGGGAATCAAGAGACCCAGTACTTC.